This T cell receptor beta chain was retrieved from a study of cytomegalovirus exposure and HLA in healthy donors. Notes on the study in general: HLA allele associations emerged for about 16,000 TCR beta sequences in a later analysis, at 0.05 false discovery rate. The classifier, whose performance was assessed in both the original and validation cohorts, reportedly diagnosed cytomegalovirus status with high specificity and sensitivity. The investigators catalogued 150 to 200 TCR beta chains as cytomegalovirus-associated. Presence/absence results assume similar sequencing depth per donor, which may not hold.

PCR used 60 Vbeta primers and 13 Jbeta primers. The protocol was immunoSEQ multiplex PCR, while the TCRdb copy is restricted to in-frame clones and leaves out a portion. Of about 140,000 clones in the sample, approximately 83% were seen once. V lost 5 bases and J lost 2; bases outside the gene matches: 12. Germline CDR1 and CDR2: SGHDT and YYEEEE. CDR3 length: 16 residues. Points on this clone: Its antigen is not known.

Specimen: PBMCs. The sequence was collected from a man aged 40-49 years in good health and CMV-seronegative. V and J are TRBV5-6 and TRBJ1-2; TRBD1 matches at 7 bases. The CDR3 reads CASSSLKTGPNYGYTF. The DNA of the CDR3 is TGTGCCAGCAGTTCACTCAAGACAGGGCCGAACTATGGCTACACCTTC. Full variable domain (outside the CDR3, taken from reference TRBV5-6 and TRBJ1-2): DAGVTQSPTHLIKTRGQQVTLRCSPKSGHDTVSWYQQALGQGPQFIFQYYEEEERQRGNFPDRFSGHQFPNYSSELNVNALLLGDSALYLCASSSLKTGPNYGYTFGSGTRLTVV.